Described below is a single TCR beta chain sequence and its context. Its antigen remains unknown. Sequencing used immunoSEQ multiplex PCR; TCRdb keeps in-frame clones, though not all of them. The table has fewer than 80,000 clones, roughly nine tenths seen once. The entry originates in a study of Tregs in tolerant kidney transplant recipients. Study background: Recipients received nonmyeloablative bone marrow transplants from related graft donors, with transient mixed chimerism. General study points: Few patients were studied, so findings need validation in larger groups. Biological reproducibility was not directly addressed in this study.

There are 18 residues in the CDR3. V lost 5 bases to trimming and J lost 0 bases; unmatched junction nucleotides: 9. The V gene's germline CDR1 is LNHNV and CDR2 YYDKDF (reference sequence). Unstimulated Tregs (CD4+CD25+CD127-) and CD4+CD25- non-Tregs were sorted from PBMCs. The sample was CD4+ T cells from blood, taken before the transplant. This TCR was recovered from a human donor who received a combined kidney and bone marrow transplant. The gene calls are TRBV15 and TRBJ1-5; TRBD1 matches 11 bases. The CDR3 protein is CATSGLRTGGYSNQPQHF. CDR3 nucleotides: TGTGCCACCAGCGGCCTTCGGACAGGGGGCTATAGCAATCAGCCCCAGCATTTT.